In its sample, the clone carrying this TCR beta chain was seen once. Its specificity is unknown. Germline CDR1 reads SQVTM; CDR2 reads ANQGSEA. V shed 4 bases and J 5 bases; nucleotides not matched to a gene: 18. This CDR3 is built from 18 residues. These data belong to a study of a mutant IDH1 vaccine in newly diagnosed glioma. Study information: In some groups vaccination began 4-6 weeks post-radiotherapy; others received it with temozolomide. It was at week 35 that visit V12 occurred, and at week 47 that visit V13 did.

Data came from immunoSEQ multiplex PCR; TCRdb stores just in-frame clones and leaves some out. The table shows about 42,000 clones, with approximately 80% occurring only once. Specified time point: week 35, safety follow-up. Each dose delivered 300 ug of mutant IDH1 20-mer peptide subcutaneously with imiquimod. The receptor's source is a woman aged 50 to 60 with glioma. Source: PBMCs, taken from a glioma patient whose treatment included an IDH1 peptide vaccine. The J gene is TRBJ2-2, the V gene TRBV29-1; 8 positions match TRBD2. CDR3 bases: TGCAGCGTTGGTTCCCGGGCTAGCGGGTCCCCGGGAACCGGGGAGCTGTTTTTT. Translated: CSVGSRASGSPGTGELFF.